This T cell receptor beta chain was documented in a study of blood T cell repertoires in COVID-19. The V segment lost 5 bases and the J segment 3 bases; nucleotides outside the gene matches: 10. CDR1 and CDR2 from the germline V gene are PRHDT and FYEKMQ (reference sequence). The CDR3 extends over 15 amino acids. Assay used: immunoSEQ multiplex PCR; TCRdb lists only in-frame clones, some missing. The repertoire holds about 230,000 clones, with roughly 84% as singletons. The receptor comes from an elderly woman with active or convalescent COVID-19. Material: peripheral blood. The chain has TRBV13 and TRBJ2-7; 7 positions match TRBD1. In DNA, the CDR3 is TGTGCCAGCAGCGGATCCGGGACAGTTTTCTACGAGCAGTACTTC. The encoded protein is CASSGSGTVFYEQYF.